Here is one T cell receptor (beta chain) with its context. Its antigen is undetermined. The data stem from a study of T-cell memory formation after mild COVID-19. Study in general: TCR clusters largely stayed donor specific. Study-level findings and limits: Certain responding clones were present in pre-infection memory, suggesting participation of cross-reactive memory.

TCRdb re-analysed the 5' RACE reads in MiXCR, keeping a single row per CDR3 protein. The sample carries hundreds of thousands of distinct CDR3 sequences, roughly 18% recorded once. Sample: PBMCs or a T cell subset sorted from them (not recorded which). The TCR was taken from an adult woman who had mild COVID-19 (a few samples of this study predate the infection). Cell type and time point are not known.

The CDR3 bases are TGTGCCACCAAGCAGGGATCCGGGGAGCTGTTTTTT. Translated: CATKQGSGELFF. The chain joins TRBV24-1 to TRBJ2-2, with D possibly being TRBD1 (5 bases). This CDR3 spans 12 amino acids. The V gene lost 8 bases and the J gene lost 6 bases, with 9 bases spanning the gap. Germline lookup yields CDR1 KGHDR and CDR2 SFDVKD.